This T cell receptor beta chain was found in a study of molecular identifiers for immune sequencing clone quantification. Naive CD8 T cells were sorted, and the gate applied was CD8+CD4-CCR7+CD45RA+. V lost 10 bases to trimming and J lost 2 bases; unmatched junction nucleotides: 17. The CDR3 spans 17 residues. CDR1 is LNHDA, CDR2 SQIVND, per germline (reference sequence). As previously described, bulk TCR libraries were made using listed TCR primers. MiXCR was run by TCRdb on the PCR reads, yielding one entry per CDR3 protein. Of around 470,000 distinct CDR3 sequences listed, approximately 25% are singletons.

This chain connects TRBV19 to TRBJ2-5; 9 nucleotides align to TRBD2. The sequenced sample was naive CD8+ T cells from blood, with Jurkat cell RNA spiked in. Documented subset: FACS-sorted CD8+CD4-CCR7+CD45RA+ naive T cells. This sequence was found in a human donor in good health. Some libraries in this study had Jurkat cell RNA spiked in. Written as DNA, the CDR3 is TGTGCCACCGGTTCGGTTCGGCTAGCGGGGCCTCAAGAGACCCAGTACTTC. Amino acids: CATGSVRLAGPQETQYF.